This TCR beta chain was sequenced for a study of beta chain features in type 1 diabetes (dated by TCRdb to 2017 to 2018). Context from the whole study: Patients and healthy donors did not differ in mean age, gender distribution, total cell number or subset yield. The study compared TCRB repertoires of sorted circulating CD4+ T cell subsets between recently diagnosed type 1 diabetes patients and matched healthy donors. Regulatory and stem cell-like memory subsets were isolated from only 8 patients and roughly eight healthy donors, whereas naive and central memory subsets came from all 30 or so donors. A total of roughly 100 million sorted cells were examined across all samples, and the number of cells per subset was strongly correlated with RNA yield. Beyond this particular receptor, the publication reports: HLA sub-analyses involved small numbers of individuals, so any influence of HLA type on TCRB rearrangement remained unresolved. At VDJ recombination sites, type 1 diabetes patients had fewer insertions and more deleted nucleotides, which implies abnormalities in thymic rearrangement. Naive, central memory and regulatory TCRB repertoires appeared more similar among patients than among healthy donors. Type 1 diabetes patients showed a moderate but significant shortening of TCRB CDR3 length in all four CD4+ subsets. Sequencing cDNA rather than genomic DNA could over-represent highly expressing activated cells, although activation and CD3 levels did not differ between groups. PCR may preferentially amplify shorter templates, but because patient and control samples were amplified and corrected together, any resulting skew would affect both groups equally.

The entire isolated RNA was reverse transcribed using the High Capacity cDNA Reverse Transcription Kit, and thus expressed TCRB transcripts were sequenced. Deep immunoSEQ sequencing was applied to naive, central memory and regulatory T cell samples, giving an average of around 3.8 million total reads per sample. After sorted cells were lysed in RLT buffer, RNA was extracted with DNase-treated RNeasy Micro or Mini kits, with the choice depending on cell number. To prevent cross-contamination, every cell subset was processed on its own, while patient and healthy donor samples were processed together. The immunoSEQ multiplex PCR was used to amplify TCRB sequences from cDNA, yielding 87-bp fragments that span the CDR3 region. Sequencing of the amplicons was performed on the Illumina HiSeq platform. On the authors' methods: Synthetic template baselines were used to correct PCR bias computationally, reads within Hamming distance 2 were collapsed, and singletons that could not be merged were discarded. Reads were aligned to IMGT to assign V, D and J genes, CDR3 length, and insertions or deletions at six rearrangement sites. Within each subset, clonotype counts were normalized to sorted cell number, and only after that were true diversity and Gini coefficients computed with the tcR R package. The overlap coefficient, calculated on TCRB nucleotide sequences, was used to quantify repertoire sharing. Out-of-frame TCRB sequences from naive cells were analyzed as a proxy for the pre-selection repertoire. The source is immuneACCESS, and TCRdb retained only in-frame sequences with V and J called. Part of the clones is not carried over; for the studies checked, unresolved V genes explain less than half of this, and the remainder is unexplained. V, J and clone size were drawn from that table, and D and trimming were deduced from the DNA. The sample includes over 600,000 clones, with 12% observed a single time. More than 0.1% of the sample is in the top ten clones.

There are 19 amino acids in the CDR3, from cysteine to phenylalanine inclusive. The sequence is cut down to CDR3 DNA, 57 bases in frame from base 1. Each donor gave one peripheral blood draw, averaging approximately 110 mL, which was collected into heparinised tubes. Using a panel that included CD45RO, CCR7, CD25, CD127, CD95 and CD27, naive, central memory, regulatory and stem cell-like memory CD4+ T cells were sorted on a BD FACSAria II. Purity was above 95% for every sorted population. Right away, PBMCs were isolated by Lymphoprep density gradient centrifugation and were stained directly, with no culture step. Samples were stained and sorted in pairs, with one healthy donor and one patient per experiment, so that batch effects were minimized. About this clone itself: The antigen this receptor binds is unknown. Base qualities are not recorded, but no much larger clone differs from it by a single base.

Sequenced material: naive CD4+ T cells from blood. In the paper's terms, the cell subset or site label means: true naive CD4+ T cells. The sequence derives from a young man with type 1 diabetes. The chain uses TRBV21-1 and TRBJ2-1; the table's D call, TRBD2, was not checked against the DNA. TRBV21-1 has pseudogene status. This receptor has the CDR3 CASSKEGGLAGSFYNEQFF. Here is the DNA: TGTGCCAGCAGCAAAGAGGGGGGACTAGCGGGGTCATTCTACAATGAGCAGTTCTTC.